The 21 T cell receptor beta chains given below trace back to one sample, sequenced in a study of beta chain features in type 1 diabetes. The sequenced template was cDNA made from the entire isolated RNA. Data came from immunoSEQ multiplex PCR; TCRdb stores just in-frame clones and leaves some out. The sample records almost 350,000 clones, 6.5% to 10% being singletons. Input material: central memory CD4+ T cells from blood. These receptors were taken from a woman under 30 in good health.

CDR3: CASSLGKPMGNEQFF. The CDR3 DNA is TGTGCCAGCAGCTTGGGGAAACCGATGGGGAATGAGCAGTTCTTC. The chain links TRBV7-2 to TRBJ2-1; D gene ambiguous. This CDR3 has 15 amino acids. Trimming stripped 3 bases from V and 7 bases from J, with 16 bases between. Per the germline V gene, CDR1 is SGHTA and CDR2 is FQGNSA.

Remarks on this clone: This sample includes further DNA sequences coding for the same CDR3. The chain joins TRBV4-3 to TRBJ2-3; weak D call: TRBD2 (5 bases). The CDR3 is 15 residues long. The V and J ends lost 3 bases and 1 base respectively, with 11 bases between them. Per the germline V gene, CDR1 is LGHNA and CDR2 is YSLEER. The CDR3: CASSQAAGGTDTQYF. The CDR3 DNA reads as TGCGCCAGCAGCCAGGCCGCGGGCGGCACAGATACGCAGTATTTT.

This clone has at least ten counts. For the CDR3, the DNA is TGCAGCGTTGCTGGCGGAACCTACAATGAGCAGTTCTTC. It encodes CSVAGGTYNEQFF. The rearrangement links TRBV29-1 to TRBJ2-1, with unresolved D. V lost 4 bases to trimming and J lost 2 bases, with 9 bases between them. The germline V gene encodes CDR1 SQVTM and CDR2 ANQGSEA. The length of the CDR3 is 13 residues.

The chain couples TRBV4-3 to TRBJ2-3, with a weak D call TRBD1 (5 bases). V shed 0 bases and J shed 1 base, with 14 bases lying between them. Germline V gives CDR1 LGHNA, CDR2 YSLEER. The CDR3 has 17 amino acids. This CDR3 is CASSQEGGRVGTDTQYF. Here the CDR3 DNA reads TGCGCCAGCAGCCAAGAGGGCGGCAGGGTGGGCACAGATACGCAGTATTTT.

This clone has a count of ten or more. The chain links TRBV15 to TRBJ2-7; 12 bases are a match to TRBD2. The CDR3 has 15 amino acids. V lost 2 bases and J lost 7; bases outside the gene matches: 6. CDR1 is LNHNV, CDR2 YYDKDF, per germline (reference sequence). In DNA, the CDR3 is TGTGCCACCAGCAGATCCGGGACTAGCGGGTTAGAGCAGTACTTC. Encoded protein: CATSRSGTSGLEQYF. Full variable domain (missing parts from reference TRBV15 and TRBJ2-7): DAMVIQNPRYQVTQFGKPVTLSCSQTLNHNVMYWYQQKSSQAPKLLFHYYDKDFNNEADTPDNFQSRRPNTSFCFLDIRSPGLGDTAMYLCATSRSGTSGLEQYFGPGTRLTVT.

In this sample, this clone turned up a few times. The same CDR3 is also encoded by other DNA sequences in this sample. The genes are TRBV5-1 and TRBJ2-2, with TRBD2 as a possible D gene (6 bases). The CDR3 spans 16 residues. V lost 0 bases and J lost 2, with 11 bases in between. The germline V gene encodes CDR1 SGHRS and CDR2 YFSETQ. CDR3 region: CASSLVPGLNTGELFF. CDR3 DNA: TGCGCCAGCAGCTTGGTGCCGGGACTTAACACCGGGGAGCTGTTTTTT.

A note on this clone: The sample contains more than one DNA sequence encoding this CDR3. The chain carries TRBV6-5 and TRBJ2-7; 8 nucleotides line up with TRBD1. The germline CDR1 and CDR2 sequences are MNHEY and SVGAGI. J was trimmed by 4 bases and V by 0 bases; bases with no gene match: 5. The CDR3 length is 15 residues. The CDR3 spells CASSYSNRGSYEQYF. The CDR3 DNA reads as TGTGCCAGCAGTTACTCCAACAGGGGGTCGTACGAGCAGTACTTC.

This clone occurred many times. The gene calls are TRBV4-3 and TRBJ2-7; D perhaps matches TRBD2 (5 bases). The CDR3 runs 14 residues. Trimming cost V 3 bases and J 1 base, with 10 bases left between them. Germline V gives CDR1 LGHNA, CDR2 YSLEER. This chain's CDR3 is CASSQELDSYEQYF. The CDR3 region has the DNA TGCGCCAGCAGCCAGGAACTAGATTCCTACGAGCAGTACTTC.

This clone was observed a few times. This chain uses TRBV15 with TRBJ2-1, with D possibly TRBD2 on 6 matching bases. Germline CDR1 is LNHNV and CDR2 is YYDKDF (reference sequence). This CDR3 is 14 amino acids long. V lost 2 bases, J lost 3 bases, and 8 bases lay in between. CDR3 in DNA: TGTGCCACCAGCAGACAGACTAGCTACAATGAGCAGTTCTTC. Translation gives CATSRQTSYNEQFF.

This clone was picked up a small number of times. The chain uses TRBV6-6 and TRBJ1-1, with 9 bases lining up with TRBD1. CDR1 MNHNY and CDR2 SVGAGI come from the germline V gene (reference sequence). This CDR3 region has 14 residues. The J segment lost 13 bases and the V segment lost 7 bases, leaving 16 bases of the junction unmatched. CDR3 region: CASNRFQDRGNLFF. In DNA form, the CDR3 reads TGTGCCAGCAACCGATTTCAGGACAGGGGAAATCTTTTCTTT.

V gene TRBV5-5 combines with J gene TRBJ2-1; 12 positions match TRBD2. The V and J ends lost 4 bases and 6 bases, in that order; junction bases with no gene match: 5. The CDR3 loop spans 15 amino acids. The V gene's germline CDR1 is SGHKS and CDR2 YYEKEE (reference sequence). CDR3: CASSDPSGRANEQFF. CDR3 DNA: TGTGCCAGCAGCGACCCTAGCGGGAGGGCCAATGAGCAGTTCTTC.

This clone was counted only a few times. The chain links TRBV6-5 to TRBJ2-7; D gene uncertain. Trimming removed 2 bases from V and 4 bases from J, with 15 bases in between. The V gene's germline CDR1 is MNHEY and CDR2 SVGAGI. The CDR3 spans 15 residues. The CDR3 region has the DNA TGTGCCAGCAGTTACGGCGGCGGTTCCCTTTACGAGCAGTACTTC. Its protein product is CASSYGGGSLYEQYF.

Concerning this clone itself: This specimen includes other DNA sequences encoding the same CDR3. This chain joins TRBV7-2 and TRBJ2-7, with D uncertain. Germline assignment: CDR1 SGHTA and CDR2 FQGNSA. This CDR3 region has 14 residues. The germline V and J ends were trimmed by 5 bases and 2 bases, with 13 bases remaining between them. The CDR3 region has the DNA TGTGCCAGCAGCCCTTCTAGGTCAACCTACGAGCAGTACTTC. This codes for CASSPSRSTYEQYF.

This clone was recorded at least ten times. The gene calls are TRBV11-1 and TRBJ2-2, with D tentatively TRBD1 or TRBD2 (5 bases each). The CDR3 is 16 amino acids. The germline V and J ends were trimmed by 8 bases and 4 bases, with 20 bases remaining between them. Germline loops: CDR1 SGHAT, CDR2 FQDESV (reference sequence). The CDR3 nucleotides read TGTGCCAGCTCAACGGGGACCACAGTGCTCACCGGGGAGCTGTTTTTT. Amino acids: CASSTGTTVLTGELFF.

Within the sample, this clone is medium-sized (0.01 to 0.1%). The CDR3 DNA sequence: TGTGCCAGCAGCTTAGCGGGAGGGACTGGGGCCAACGTCCTGACTTTC. This gives the protein CASSLAGGTGANVLTF. The rearrangement uses TRBV7-9 and TRBJ2-6, with 7 bases lining up with TRBD2. V lost 0 bases, J lost 2 bases, and 1 base stayed unmatched. Germline V gene sequence: CDR1 SEHNR, CDR2 FQNEAQ (reference sequence). The CDR3 extends over 16 amino acids. Together with reference TRBV7-9 and TRBJ2-6, the CDR3 gives the full variable domain: DTGVSQNPRHKITKRGQNVTFRCDPISEHNRLYWYRQTLGQGPEFLTYFQNEAQLEKSRLLSDRFSAERPKGSFSTLEIQRTEQGDSAMYLCASSLAGGTGANVLTFGAGSRLTVL.

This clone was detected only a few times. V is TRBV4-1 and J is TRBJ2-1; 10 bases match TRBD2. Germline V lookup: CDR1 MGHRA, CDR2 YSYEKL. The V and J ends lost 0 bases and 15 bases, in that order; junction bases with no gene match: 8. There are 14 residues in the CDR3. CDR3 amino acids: CASSQDHRSGRGFF. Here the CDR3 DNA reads TGCGCCAGCAGCCAAGATCACAGAAGCGGGAGGGGGTTCTTC.

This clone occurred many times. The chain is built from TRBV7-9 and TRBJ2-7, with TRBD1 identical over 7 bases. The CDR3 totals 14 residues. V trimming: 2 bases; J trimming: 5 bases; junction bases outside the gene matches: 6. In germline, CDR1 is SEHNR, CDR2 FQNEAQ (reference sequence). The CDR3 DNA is TGTGCCAGCAGCTTAACGACAGGGTTGGACGAGCAGTACTTC. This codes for CASSLTTGLDEQYF.

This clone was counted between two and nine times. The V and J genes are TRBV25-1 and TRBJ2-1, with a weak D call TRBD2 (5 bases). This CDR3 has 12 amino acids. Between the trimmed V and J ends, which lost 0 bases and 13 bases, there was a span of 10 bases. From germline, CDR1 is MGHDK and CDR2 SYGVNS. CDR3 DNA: TGTGCCAGCAGTGAATACGGGGTCCAACAGTTCTTC. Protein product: CASSEYGVQQFF.

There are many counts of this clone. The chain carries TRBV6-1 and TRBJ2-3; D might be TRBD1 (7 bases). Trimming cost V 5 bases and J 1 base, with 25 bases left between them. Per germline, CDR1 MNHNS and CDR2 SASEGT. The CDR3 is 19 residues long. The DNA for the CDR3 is TGTGCCAGCAGTAAAGTACAGGGGAGGCAGGGGTCTGGCACAGATACGCAGTATTTT. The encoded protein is CASSKVQGRQGSGTDTQYF.

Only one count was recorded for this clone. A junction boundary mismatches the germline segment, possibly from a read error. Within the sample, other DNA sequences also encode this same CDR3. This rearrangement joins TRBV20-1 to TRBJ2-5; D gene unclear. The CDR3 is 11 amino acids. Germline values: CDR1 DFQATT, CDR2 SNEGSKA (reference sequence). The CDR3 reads CSGRIRETQYF. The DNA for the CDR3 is TGCAGTGGTAGAATTCGGGAGACCCAGTACTTC.

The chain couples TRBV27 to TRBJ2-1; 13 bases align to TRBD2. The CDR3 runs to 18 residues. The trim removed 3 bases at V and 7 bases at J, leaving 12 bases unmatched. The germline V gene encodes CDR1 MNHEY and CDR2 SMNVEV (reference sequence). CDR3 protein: CASSFRTSGSRGLNEQFF. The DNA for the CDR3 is TGTGCCAGCAGTTTTCGGACTAGCGGGAGTAGGGGCCTAAATGAGCAGTTCTTC.